This is a list of T cell receptor beta chains from one sample in a study of shared clonotypes between healthy human individuals. The protocol was immunoSEQ multiplex PCR, while the TCRdb copy is restricted to in-frame clones and leaves out a portion. The profile covers around 2.1 million clones, with 90% to 95% appearing a single time and more than 1.5% taken by the ten largest. The sample comprised naive CD8+ T cells from PBMCs. The receptor set was obtained from a man between 18 and 29 years old in good health. Some clones in this sample may be carry-over from other donors' samples. CDR3s include the opening cysteine and the closing phenylalanine or tryptophan. The order of the fields is clone size, J gene, V gene, D gene, CDR3 DNA, CDR3 protein. D genes are given only for firm matches. Clone size is shown for a subset of rows, as once, few, many or a class of expanded clone.

NA,TRBJ1-2,TRBV27,TRBD1,TGTGCCAGCGGACAGGGGGTGAGCTATGGCTACACCTTC,CASGQGVSYGYTF
NA,TRBJ2-1,TRBV9,NA,TGTGCCAGCAGCGTTCGGGATACCTACAATGAGCAGTTCTTC,CASSVRDTYNEQFF
NA,TRBJ1-5,TRBV7-9,TRBD1,TGTGCCAGCAGCTTCACCACAGGGGATAATCAGCCCCAGCATTTT,CASSFTTGDNQPQHF
NA,TRBJ1-1,TRBV7-9,NA,TGTGCCAGCAGCTCCGGTCCGACTGAAGCTTTCTTT,CASSSGPTEAFF
NA,TRBJ2-7,TRBV4-1,NA,TGCGCCAGCAGCCAAGGGGTAGGGTACGAGCAGTACTTC,CASSQGVGYEQYF
NA,TRBJ2-7,TRBV7-8,TRBD1,TGTGCCAGCAGCTTAACAGGGGTAGGTGCTGGCGAGCAGTACTTC,CASSLTGVGAGEQYF
NA,TRBJ2-1,TRBV6-6,NA,TGTGCCAGCAGTTTCTCCCCCGAAAGCTCCTACAATGAGCAGTTCTTC,CASSFSPESSYNEQFF
NA,TRBJ2-2,TRBV29-1,NA,TGCAGCGTTCCCGGGATAAACACCGGGGAGCTGTTTTTT,CSVPGINTGELFF
NA,TRBJ2-1,TRBV9,NA,TGTGCCAGCAGCGTAGGCATTAGCAATGAGCAGTTCTTC,CASSVGISNEQFF
NA,TRBJ2-7,TRBV7-2,NA,TGTGCCAGCAGCTTTTTTCCTTCGAACCAGGCTACCTATGAAGAGCAGTACTTC,CASSFFPSNQATYEEQYF
once,TRBJ1-5,TRBV23-1,NA,TGCGCCAGCAGTCAAGCCGGCATAGGCAATCAGCCCCAGCATTTT,CASSQAGIGNQPQHF
NA,TRBJ1-2,TRBV7-9,TRBD1,TGTGCCAGCAGCCTCGGGCAGGGGGCGAATGGCTACACCTTC,CASSLGQGANGYTF
NA,TRBJ2-3,TRBV12-5,NA,TGTGCTAGCCTAAGCACAGATACGCAGTATTTT,CASLSTDTQYF
NA,TRBJ1-1,TRBV14,NA,TGTGCCAGCAGCCCCTCCAGGAGCTCTGAAGCTTTCTTT,CASSPSRSSEAFF
once,TRBJ2-1,TRBV11-3,NA,TGTGCCAGCAGCCCCCGTGCCCACAATGAGCAGTTCTTC,CASSPRAHNEQFF
NA,TRBJ2-1,TRBV10-2,TRBD2,TGCGCCAGCAGTTTGAGCGGGAGGAGCTCCTACAATGAGCAGTTCTTC,CASSLSGRSSYNEQFF
NA,TRBJ1-4,TRBV19,NA,TGTGCCAGTAGTATTAATGAAAAACTGTTTTTT,CASSINEKLFF
few,TRBJ1-5,TRBV4-3,NA,TGCGCCAGCAGCCCAAGCTCAGGGCTCAATCAGCCCCAGCATTTT,CASSPSSGLNQPQHF
NA,TRBJ2-7,TRBV7-9,NA,TGTGCCAGCAGCTCGGCCCTGACCCCCTACGAGCAGTACTTC,CASSSALTPYEQYF
NA,TRBJ1-4,TRBV30,NA,TGTGCCTGGAGGGCGACGGGGGATCCTAATGAAAAACTGTTTTTT,CAWRATGDPNEKLFF
few,TRBJ1-1,TRBV7-9,NA,TGTGCCAGCAGTAATTCGGGATCGAACACTGAAGCTTTCTTT,CASSNSGSNTEAFF
NA,TRBJ2-2,TRBV5-1,NA,TGCGCCAGCAGCTCGACTAGAGCCTCGAACACCGGGGAGCTGTTTTTT,CASSSTRASNTGELFF
NA,TRBJ2-7,TRBV7-9,TRBD2,TGTGCCAGCAGCCCGAGGACTAGCGGGAGAAGTGAGCAGTACTTC,CASSPRTSGRSEQYF
NA,TRBJ2-7,TRBV5-1,NA,TGCGCCAGCAGCTTGGCCATCGCCAGGAGGAACGAGCAGTACTTC,CASSLAIARRNEQYF
once,TRBJ1-1,TRBV10-2,NA,TGCGCCAGCGGGGCCCTTCATAGACTCATGAACACTGAAGCTTTCTTT,CASGALHRLMNTEAFF
NA,TRBJ1-5,TRBV30,TRBD1,TGTGCCTGGAGCCCGGGACAGGGGGTAGGTAATAGCAATCAGCCCCAGCATTTT,CAWSPGQGVGNSNQPQHF
NA,TRBJ2-7,TRBV28,TRBD2,TGTGCCAGCAACCCGACTAGCGGGGAAACCTACGAGCAGTACTTC,CASNPTSGETYEQYF
NA,TRBJ2-7,TRBV6-1,NA,TGTGCCAGCAGCCCCACCGCGGGGATGCTCTACGAGCAGTACTTC,CASSPTAGMLYEQYF
once,TRBJ2-7,TRBV30,NA,TGTGCCTGGTCCTTTAAACCGGACGAGCAGTACTTC,CAWSFKPDEQYF
NA,TRBJ1-4,TRBV7-9,NA,TGTGCCAGCGGGGGGGCTAATGAAAAACTGTTTTTT,CASGGANEKLFF
NA,TRBJ1-1,TRBV27,NA,TGTGCCAGCACTCAGGGTGGGAACACTGAAGCTTTCTTT,CASTQGGNTEAFF
NA,TRBJ2-1,TRBV5-1,TRBD2,TGCGCCAGCAGCCCATCCTGGGCGGGAGGGCTCAATGAGCAGTTCTTC,CASSPSWAGGLNEQFF
NA,TRBJ2-3,TRBV6-1,TRBD2,TGTGCCAGCAGTGATCTGGGGGGAGGGGAGGTTACGCAGTATTTT,CASSDLGGGEVTQYF
NA,TRBJ1-2,TRBV4-1,TRBD1,TGCGCCAGCAGCCAAGAACCCAGGACCTACCTACAGGGGTTCATCTATGGCTACACCTTC,CASSQEPRTYLQGFIYGYTF
NA,TRBJ2-5,TRBV27,NA,TGTGCCAGCAGTTTTTGGGCCGGTACTCAAGAGACCCAGTACTTC,CASSFWAGTQETQYF
once,TRBJ2-5,TRBV7-8,NA,TGTGCCAGCAGCTTAGGGGGAGAAGGGGGAAATCAAGAGACCCAGTACTTC,CASSLGGEGGNQETQYF
NA,TRBJ1-3,TRBV27,NA,TGTGCCAGCAGTCCCCTGGGGAGCTCTGGAAACACCATATATTTT,CASSPLGSSGNTIYF